This T cell receptor (beta chain) is from a study of blood T cell repertoires in COVID-19. The wider study: Collection of acute and convalescent COVID-19 samples took place in the United States, Italy and Spain. From T cells, B-cell-depleted T cells, or PBMCs came the material, which was cDNA or gDNA.

Original methodology: Nucleated cell number was recorded as an estimate derived from reference gene primer amplification. Data came from immunoSEQ multiplex PCR; TCRdb stores just in-frame clones and leaves some out. V and J calls and clone size are those listed in that table; D and trimming were worked out from the DNA. The sample includes fewer than 250,000 clones, 70% to 90% of them seen just once. Grouping used clinical history reported by participants in a survey and questionnaire. This TCR was sampled from a man younger than 40 who had recovered from COVID-19. The sample consisted of PBMCs or T cells enriched from blood (not recorded which).

The CDR3 coding sequence is TGTGCCAGCAGTAGCTCGGTAACCTACGAGCAGTACTTC. It is translated as CASSSSVTYEQYF. J is TRBJ2-7 and V is TRBV7-9; no firm D call. Germline-derived CDR1 and CDR2 are SEHNR and FQNEAQ (reference sequence). The V end was cut by 6 bases, the J end by 2 bases, with 11 bases between. The CDR3 contains 13 residues.